This TCR beta chain was sequenced for a study of molecular identifiers for immune sequencing clone quantification. Findings and limits, study-wide: Highly expanded clone sizes could be underestimated by identical TCR molecules sharing a barcode.

Germline V gene lookup returns CDR1 SGHTA and CDR2 FQGNSA. This CDR3 is 17 amino acids long. The V and J ends lost 1 base and 3 bases, in that order; junction bases with no gene match: 8. This clonotype was seen at least ten times. Its antigen is not known. TCRdb recomputed calls from the PCR reads with MiXCR, one row per CDR3 protein. This sample has hundreds of thousands of distinct CDR3 sequences, with 15% to 20% found just once. This clonotype was sampled from a human donor in good health. Some libraries in this study had Jurkat cell RNA spiked in. The sequenced sample was naive CD8+ T cells from blood, with Jurkat cell RNA spiked in. The subset was: FACS-sorted CD8+CD4-CCR7+CD45RA+ naive T cells. This chain connects TRBV7-2 to TRBJ2-7, with TRBD2 matching over 11 bases. The CDR3 is CASSLVGLAGPFYEQYF. As DNA, the CDR3 is TGTGCCAGCAGCTTAGTCGGACTAGCGGGCCCCTTCTACGAGCAGTACTTC.